The source of this TCR beta chain is a study of neurological immune-mediated disorders. The sample's time point: longitudinal time-point 1 (baseline). Where libraries were unsorted, they were derived from 2 million PBMCs stored at -80 degrees C. MiXCR was run by TCRdb on the 5' RACE reads, yielding one entry per CDR3 protein. The repertoire includes approximately 36,000 distinct CDR3 sequences, more than 3% of them detected once, and more than 7% sits in the top ten. Trimming took 5 bases from V and 5 from J, leaving 11 bases between them. The CDR3 has 13 residues. Germline V lookup: CDR1 SGHRS, CDR2 YFSETQ. This clonotype was detected many times.

The sequencing input was PBMCs. The chain carries TRBV5-1 and TRBJ2-1; either TRBD1 or TRBD2 may fit D (5 bases each). The receptor was isolated from a woman aged 55-69 years with multiple sclerosis. The CDR3, as DNA: TGCGCCAGCAGTTCCGGGACCAACAATGAGCAGTTCTTC. It translates to CASSSGTNNEQFF. The whole variable domain, remainder taken from reference TRBV5-1 and TRBJ2-1, is KAGVTQTPRYLIKTRGQQVTLSCSPISGHRSVSWYQQTPGQGLQFLFEYFSETQRNKGNFPGRFSGRQFSNSRSEMNVSTLELGDSALYLCASSSGTNNEQFFGPGTRLTVL.